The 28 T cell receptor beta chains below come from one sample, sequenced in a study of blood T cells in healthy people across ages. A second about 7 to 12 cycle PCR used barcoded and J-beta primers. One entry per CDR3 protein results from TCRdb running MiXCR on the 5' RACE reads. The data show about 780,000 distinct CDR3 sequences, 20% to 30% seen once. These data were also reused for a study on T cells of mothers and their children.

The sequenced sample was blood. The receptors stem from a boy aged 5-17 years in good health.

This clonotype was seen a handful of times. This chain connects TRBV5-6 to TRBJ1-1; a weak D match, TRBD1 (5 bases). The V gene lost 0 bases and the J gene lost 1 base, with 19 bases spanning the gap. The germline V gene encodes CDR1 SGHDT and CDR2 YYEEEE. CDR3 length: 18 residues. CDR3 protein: CASSLVVFWGRGNTEAFF. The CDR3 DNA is TGTGCCAGCAGCTTGGTGGTGTTTTGGGGACGAGGGAACACTGAAGCTTTCTTT.

The CDR3 here is CASSPPAGGQYNEQFF. For the CDR3, the DNA is TGTGCCAGCAGCCCGCCAGCGGGGGGGCAGTACAATGAGCAGTTCTTC. The V call is TRBV9, the J call TRBJ2-1; 10 nucleotides agree with TRBD2. Germline values: CDR1 SGDLS, CDR2 YYNGEE. J gave up 4 bases and V 4 bases, and 8 bases lay outside the gene matches. The CDR3 has 16 residues. The whole variable domain, remainder taken from reference TRBV9 and TRBJ2-1, is DSGVTQTPKHLITATGQRVTLRCSPRSGDLSVYWYQQSLDQGLQFLIQYYNGEERAKGNILERFSAQQFPDLHSELNLSSLELGDSALYFCASSPPAGGQYNEQFFGPGTRLTVL.

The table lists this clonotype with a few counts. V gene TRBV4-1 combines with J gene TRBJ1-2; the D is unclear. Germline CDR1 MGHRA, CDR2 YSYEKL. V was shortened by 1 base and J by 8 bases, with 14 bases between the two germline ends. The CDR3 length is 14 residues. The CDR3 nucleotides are TGCGCCAGCAGCCAAGTCGACCAGCGGAGGGGCTACACCTTC. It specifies CASSQVDQRRGYTF.

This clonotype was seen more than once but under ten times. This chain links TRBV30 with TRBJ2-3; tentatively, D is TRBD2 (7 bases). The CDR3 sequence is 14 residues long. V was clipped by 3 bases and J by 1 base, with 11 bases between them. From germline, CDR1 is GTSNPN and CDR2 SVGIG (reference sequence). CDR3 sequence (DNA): TGTGCCTGGAGACCGGGGGGCGGCACAGATACGCAGTATTTT. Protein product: CAWRPGGGTDTQYF.

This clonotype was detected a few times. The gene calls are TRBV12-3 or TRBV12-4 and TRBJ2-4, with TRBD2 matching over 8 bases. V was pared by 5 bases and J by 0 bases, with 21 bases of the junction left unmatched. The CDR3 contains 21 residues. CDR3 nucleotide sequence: TGTGCCAGCAGTCCCCTCCGTTTGATAGCGGGGAATCTTGGAGCCAAAAACATTCAGTACTTC. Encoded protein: CASSPLRLIAGNLGAKNIQYF.

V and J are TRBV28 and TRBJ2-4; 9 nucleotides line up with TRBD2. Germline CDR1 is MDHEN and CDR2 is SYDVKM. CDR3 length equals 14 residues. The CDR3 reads CATTAGGLENIQYF. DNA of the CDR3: TGTGCGACAACGGCGGGGGGGCTTGAAAACATTCAGTACTTC. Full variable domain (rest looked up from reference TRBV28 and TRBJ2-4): DVKVTQSSRYLVKRTGEKVFLECVQDMDHENMFWYRQDPGLGLRLIYFSYDVKMKEKGDIPEGYSVSREKKERFSLILESASTNQTSMYLCATTAGGLENIQYFGAGTRLSVL.

The CDR3 spells CASSPRTATEAFF. CDR3 coding DNA: TGTGCCAGCAGCCCCCGGACAGCCACTGAAGCTTTCTTT. The chain recombines TRBV12-3 or TRBV12-4 with TRBJ1-1, with TRBD1 as a possible D gene (6 bases). The CDR3 sequence is 13 residues long. V was clipped by 6 bases and J by 4 bases, with 12 bases between them.

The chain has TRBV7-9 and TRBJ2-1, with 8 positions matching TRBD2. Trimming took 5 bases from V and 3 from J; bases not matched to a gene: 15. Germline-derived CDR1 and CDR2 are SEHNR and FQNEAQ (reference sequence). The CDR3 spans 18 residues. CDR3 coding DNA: TGTGCCAGCAGCACCAAATACGGGGGGGCCCAAAACTACAATGAGCAGTTCTTC. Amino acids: CASSTKYGGAQNYNEQFF. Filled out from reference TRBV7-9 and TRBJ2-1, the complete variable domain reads DTGVSQNPRHKITKRGQNVTFRCDPISEHNRLYWYRQTLGQGPEFLTYFQNEAQLEKSRLLSDRFSAERPKGSFSTLEIQRTEQGDSAMYLCASSTKYGGAQNYNEQFFGPGTRLTVL.

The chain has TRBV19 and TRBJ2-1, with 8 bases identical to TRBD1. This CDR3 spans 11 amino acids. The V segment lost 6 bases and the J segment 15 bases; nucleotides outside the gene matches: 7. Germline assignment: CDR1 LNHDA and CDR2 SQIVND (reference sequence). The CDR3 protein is CASRDADRVFF. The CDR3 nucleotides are TGTGCCAGTAGAGATGCGGACAGGGTGTTCTTC. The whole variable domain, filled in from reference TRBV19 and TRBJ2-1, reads DGGITQSPKYLFRKEGQNVTLSCEQNLNHDAMYWYRQDPGQGLRLIYYSQIVNDFQKGDIAEGYSVSREKKESFPLTVTSAQKNPTAFYLCASRDADRVFFGPGTRLTVL.

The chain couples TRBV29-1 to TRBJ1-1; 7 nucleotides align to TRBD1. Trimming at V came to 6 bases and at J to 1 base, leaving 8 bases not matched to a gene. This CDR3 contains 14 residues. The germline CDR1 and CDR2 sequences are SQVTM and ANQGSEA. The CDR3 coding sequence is TGCAGCGTACTGGACAGGAGCAAGAACACTGAAGCTTTCTTT. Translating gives CSVLDRSKNTEAFF.

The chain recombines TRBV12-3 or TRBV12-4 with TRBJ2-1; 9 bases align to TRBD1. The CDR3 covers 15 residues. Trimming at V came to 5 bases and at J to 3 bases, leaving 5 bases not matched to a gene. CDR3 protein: CASSHTGGDYNEQFF. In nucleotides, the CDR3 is TGTGCCAGCAGTCACACAGGGGGCGACTACAATGAGCAGTTCTTC.

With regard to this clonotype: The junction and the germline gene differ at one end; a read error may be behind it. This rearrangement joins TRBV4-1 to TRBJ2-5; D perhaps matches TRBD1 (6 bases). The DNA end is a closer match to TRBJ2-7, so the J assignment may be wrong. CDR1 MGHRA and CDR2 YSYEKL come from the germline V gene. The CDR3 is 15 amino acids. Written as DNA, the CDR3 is TGCGCCAGCAGCAAAGAAGGGGGTCCCCCCTACGAGCAGTACTTC. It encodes CASSKEGGPPYEQYF.

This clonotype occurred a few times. CDR3 amino acids: CASSPGGGGTKNIQYF. CDR3 nucleotides: TGTGCCAGCAGCCCAGGGGGGGGAGGAACCAAAAACATTCAGTACTTC. The V and J genes are TRBV7-3 and TRBJ2-4; perhaps D is TRBD1 or TRBD2 (7 bases each). The CDR3 sequence is 16 residues long. CDR1 and CDR2 from the germline V gene are SGHTA and FQGTGA. V dropped 5 bases and J dropped 2 bases, with 16 bases sitting between them.

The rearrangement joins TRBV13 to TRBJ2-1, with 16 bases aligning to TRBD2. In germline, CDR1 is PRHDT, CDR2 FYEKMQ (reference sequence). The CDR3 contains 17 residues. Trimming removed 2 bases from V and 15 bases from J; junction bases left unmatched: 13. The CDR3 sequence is CASSLFPPGLAGGDPFF. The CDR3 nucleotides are TGTGCCAGCAGCTTATTCCCCCCGGGACTAGCGGGGGGGGACCCGTTCTTC.

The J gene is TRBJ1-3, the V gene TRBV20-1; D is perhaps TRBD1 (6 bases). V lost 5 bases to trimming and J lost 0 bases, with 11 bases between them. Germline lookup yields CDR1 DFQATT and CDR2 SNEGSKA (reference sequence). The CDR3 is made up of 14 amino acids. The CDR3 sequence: CSAPGQLSGNTIYF. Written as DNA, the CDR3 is TGCAGTGCTCCCGGACAGCTCTCTGGAAACACCATATATTTT.

The CDR3 is CASSLHLAGTRETQYF. DNA of the CDR3: TGTGCCAGCAGCTTACACCTAGCGGGGACCCGGGAGACCCAGTACTTC. The chain carries TRBV11-2 and TRBJ2-5; 9 bases agree with TRBD2. Unmatched junction bases numbered 9, after V lost 2 bases and J lost 5 bases. CDR3 length: 16 amino acids. CDR1 SGHAT and CDR2 FQNNGV come from the germline V gene.

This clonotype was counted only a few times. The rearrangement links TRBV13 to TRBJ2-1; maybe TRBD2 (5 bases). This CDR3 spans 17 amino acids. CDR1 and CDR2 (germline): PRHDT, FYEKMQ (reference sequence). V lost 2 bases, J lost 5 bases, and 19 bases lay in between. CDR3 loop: CASSLIGARGNDNEQFF. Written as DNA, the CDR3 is TGTGCCAGCAGCTTAATAGGCGCTAGAGGGAACGACAATGAGCAGTTCTTC.

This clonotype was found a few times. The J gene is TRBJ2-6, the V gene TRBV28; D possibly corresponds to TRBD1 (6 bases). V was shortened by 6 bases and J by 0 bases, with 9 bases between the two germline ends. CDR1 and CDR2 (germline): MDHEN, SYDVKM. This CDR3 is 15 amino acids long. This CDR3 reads CASRVQGSGANVLTF. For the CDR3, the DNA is TGTGCCAGCAGGGTACAGGGCTCTGGGGCCAACGTCCTGACTTTC. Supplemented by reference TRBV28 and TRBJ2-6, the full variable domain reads DVKVTQSSRYLVKRTGEKVFLECVQDMDHENMFWYRQDPGLGLRLIYFSYDVKMKEKGDIPEGYSVSREKKERFSLILESASTNQTSMYLCASRVQGSGANVLTFGAGSRLTVL.

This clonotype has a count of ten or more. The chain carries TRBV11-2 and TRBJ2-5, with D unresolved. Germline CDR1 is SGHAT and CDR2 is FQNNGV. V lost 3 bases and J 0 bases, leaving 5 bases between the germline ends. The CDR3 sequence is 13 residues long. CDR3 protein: CASSLVHQETQYF. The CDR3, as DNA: TGTGCCAGCAGCTTGGTGCACCAAGAGACCCAGTACTTC.

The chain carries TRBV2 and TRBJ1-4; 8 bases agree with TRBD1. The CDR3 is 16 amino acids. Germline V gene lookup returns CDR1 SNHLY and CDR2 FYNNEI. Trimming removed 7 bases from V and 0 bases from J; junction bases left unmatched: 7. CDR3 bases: TGTGCCAGCACCCCAGGACAGGGCGCAACTAATGAAAAACTGTTTTTT. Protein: CASTPGQGATNEKLFF.

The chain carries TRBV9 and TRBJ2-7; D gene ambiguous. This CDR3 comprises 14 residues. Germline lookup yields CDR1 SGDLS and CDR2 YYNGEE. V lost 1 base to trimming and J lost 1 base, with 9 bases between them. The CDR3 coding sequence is TGTGCCAGCAGCGTAACGGCCGCATCCTACGAGCAGTACTTC. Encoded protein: CASSVTAASYEQYF.

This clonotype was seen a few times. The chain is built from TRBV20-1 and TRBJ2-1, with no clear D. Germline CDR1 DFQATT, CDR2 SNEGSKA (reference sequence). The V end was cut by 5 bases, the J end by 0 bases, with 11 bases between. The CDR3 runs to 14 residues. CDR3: CSAGLPISYNEQFF. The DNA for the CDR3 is TGCAGTGCTGGGCTACCAATCTCCTACAATGAGCAGTTCTTC.

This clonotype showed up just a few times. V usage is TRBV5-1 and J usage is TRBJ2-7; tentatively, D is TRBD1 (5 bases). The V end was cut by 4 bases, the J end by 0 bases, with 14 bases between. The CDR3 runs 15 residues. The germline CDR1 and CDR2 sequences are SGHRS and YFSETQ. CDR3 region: CASSVDSPPSYEQYF. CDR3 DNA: TGCGCCAGCAGCGTAGACAGTCCCCCCTCCTACGAGCAGTACTTC.

The CDR3 here is CASSLDSSLYEQYF. In nucleotides, the CDR3 is TGCGCCAGCAGCTTGGATAGCAGTCTCTACGAGCAGTACTTC. The V gene is TRBV5-1, the J gene TRBJ2-7, with D uncertain. Per germline, CDR1 SGHRS and CDR2 YFSETQ. This CDR3 contains 14 residues. The V and J ends lost 0 bases and 3 bases respectively, with 10 bases between them. Filled out from reference TRBV5-1 and TRBJ2-7, the complete variable domain reads KAGVTQTPRYLIKTRGQQVTLSCSPISGHRSVSWYQQTPGQGLQFLFEYFSETQRNKGNFPGRFSGRQFSNSRSEMNVSTLELGDSALYLCASSLDSSLYEQYFGPGTRLTVT.

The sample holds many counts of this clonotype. Here the CDR3 reads CASRIEGAGQETQYF. CDR3 DNA sequence: TGCGCCAGCAGAATCGAGGGGGCCGGCCAAGAGACCCAGTACTTC. The chain combines TRBV5-1 with TRBJ2-5; 7 nucleotides align to TRBD1. The germline gives CDR1 SGHRS, CDR2 YFSETQ. Trimming at V came to 5 bases and at J to 1 base, leaving 8 bases not matched to a gene. The length of the CDR3 is 15 residues. Looking up the rest from reference TRBV5-1 and TRBJ2-5 gives the full variable domain: KAGVTQTPRYLIKTRGQQVTLSCSPISGHRSVSWYQQTPGQGLQFLFEYFSETQRNKGNFPGRFSGRQFSNSRSEMNVSTLELGDSALYLCASRIEGAGQETQYFGPGTRLLVL.

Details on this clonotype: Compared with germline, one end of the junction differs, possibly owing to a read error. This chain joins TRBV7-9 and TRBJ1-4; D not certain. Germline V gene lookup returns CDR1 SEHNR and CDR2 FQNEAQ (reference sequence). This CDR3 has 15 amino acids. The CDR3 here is CASSLRTGYNEKLFF. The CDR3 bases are TGTGCCAGCAGCCTAAGGACGGGGTATAATGAGAAACTGTTTTTT.

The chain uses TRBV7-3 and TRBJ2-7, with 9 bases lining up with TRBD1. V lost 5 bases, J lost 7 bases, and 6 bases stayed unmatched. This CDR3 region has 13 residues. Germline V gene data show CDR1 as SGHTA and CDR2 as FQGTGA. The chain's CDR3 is CASSHDRGGEQYF. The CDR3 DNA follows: TGTGCCAGCAGCCACGACAGGGGGGGGGAGCAGTACTTC. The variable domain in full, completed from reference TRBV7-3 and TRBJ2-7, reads GAGVSQTPSNKVTEKGKYVELRCDPISGHTALYWYRQSLGQGPEFLIYFQGTGAADDSGLPNDRFFAVRPEGSVSTLKIQRTERGDSAVYLCASSHDRGGEQYFGPGTRLTVT.

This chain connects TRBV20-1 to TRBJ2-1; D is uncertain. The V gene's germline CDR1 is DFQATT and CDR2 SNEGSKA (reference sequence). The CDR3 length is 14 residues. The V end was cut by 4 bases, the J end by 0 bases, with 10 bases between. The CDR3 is CSATSWRSYNEQFF. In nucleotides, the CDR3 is TGCAGTGCTACGTCGTGGCGCTCCTACAATGAGCAGTTCTTC.